Listed here are 28 T cell receptor beta chains from one sample, sequenced in a study of T cells in Graves' hyperthyroidism and ophthalmopathy. RNA transcripts provided the source from which TCR beta CDR3 regions were amplified. The HTBI set primed first-round TCR CDR3 RT-PCR. MiXCR, run by TCRdb on the multiplex PCR reads, gives a single entry per CDR3 protein. The sample lists approximately 590,000 distinct CDR3 sequences; more than 15% were seen once. The sequenced material came from blood. The source of these receptors is a woman in her twenties or thirties with Graves' hyperthyroidism.

The chain links TRBV27 to TRBJ2-7; D not resolved. The CDR3 runs 16 residues. Per the germline V gene, CDR1 is MNHEY and CDR2 is SMNVEV (reference sequence). V lost 7 bases and J 0 bases, leaving 19 bases between the germline ends. The DNA of the CDR3 is TGTGCCAGCAAAGGCCCTCTGGCGTCGAGCTCCTACGAGCAGTACTTC. Residues: CASKGPLASSSYEQYF.

This clonotype has a count of ten or more. V and J are TRBV20-1 and TRBJ2-7; 13 bases map to TRBD2. The length of the CDR3 is 17 residues. Germline trimming cut 0 bases from V and 7 bases from J; bases unmatched to any gene: 12. Germline lookup yields CDR1 DFQATT and CDR2 SNEGSKA (reference sequence). In DNA form, the CDR3 reads TGCAGTGCTAGAGAGAGCGGTCGTGGACTAGCGGGAGCGGAGCAGTACTTC. It specifies CSARESGRGLAGAEQYF.

This clonotype was found a few times. The V gene is TRBV12-3 or TRBV12-4, the J gene TRBJ2-3; D gene unclear. This CDR3 contains 13 residues. V lost 5 bases, J lost 6 bases, and 12 bases lay in between. The CDR3 nucleotides read TGTGCCAGCAGTGCCGAGGTCGGCGATACGCAGTATTTT. It translates to CASSAEVGDTQYF.

The chain recombines TRBV6-2 or TRBV6-3 with TRBJ2-3; 11 bases match TRBD2. Germline V lookup: CDR1 MNHEY, CDR2 SVGEGT. V was pared by 2 bases and J by 4 bases, with 11 bases of the junction left unmatched. The length of the CDR3 is 18 residues. The CDR3 sequence is CASSYEVAGGPPADTQYF. The CDR3 DNA reads as TGTGCCAGCAGTTACGAAGTAGCGGGAGGGCCCCCGGCAGATACGCAGTATTTT.

This clonotype was seen many times. This chain links TRBV5-1 with TRBJ2-1; 9 bases line up with TRBD2. Germline CDR1 reads SGHRS; CDR2 reads YFSETQ. The CDR3 is 15 residues long. V lost 2 bases, J lost 6 bases, and 6 bases stayed unmatched. The CDR3: CASSFPREGPNEQFF. The CDR3 DNA reads TGCGCCAGCAGCTTCCCGCGGGAGGGCCCCAATGAGCAGTTCTTC.

The chain links TRBV5-1 to TRBJ2-3; D is undetermined. Per germline, CDR1 SGHRS and CDR2 YFSETQ. Trimming removed 0 bases at V and 2 bases at J, with 7 bases between. This CDR3 has 14 residues. CDR3 amino acids: CASSLAENTDTQYF. Here the CDR3 DNA reads TGCGCCAGCAGCTTGGCAGAGAACACAGATACGCAGTATTTT.

Many counts were recorded for this clonotype. This chain connects TRBV10-1 to TRBJ1-6; D is ambiguous. CDR3 length equals 16 residues. V gave up 8 bases and J gave up 8 bases, with 22 bases separating them. CDR1 is WNHNN, CDR2 SYGVQD, per germline (reference sequence). Here the CDR3 reads CASVQTGEPSDSPLHF. CDR3 DNA sequence: TGCGCCAGCGTGCAAACCGGTGAACCCTCGGATTCACCCCTCCACTTT.

This clonotype came up a few times. The chain employs TRBV9 and TRBJ2-1; 11 bases fit TRBD2. The germline gives CDR1 SGDLS, CDR2 YYNGEE. This CDR3 is built from 15 residues. J gave up 9 bases and V 2 bases, and 7 bases lay outside the gene matches. CDR3 residues: CASSVETSGSGEQFF. The CDR3 nucleotides are TGTGCCAGCAGCGTTGAAACTAGCGGGAGTGGTGAGCAGTTCTTC.

This clonotype was seen ten or more times. The CDR3 spells CASTVPSTDTQYF. The CDR3 nucleotides are TGTGCCAGCACGGTACCTAGCACAGATACGCAGTATTTT. This chain joins TRBV2 and TRBJ2-3, with no clear D. The V and J ends lost 7 bases and 0 bases respectively, with 8 bases between them. This CDR3 is built from 13 residues. Germline loops: CDR1 SNHLY, CDR2 FYNNEI.

This clonotype came up many times. The CDR3 DNA sequence: TGCGCCAGCAGCTGGACAGGGGGCGAGCGTGATGAGCAGTTCTTC. Residues: CASSWTGGERDEQFF. The chain links TRBV5-1 to TRBJ2-1, with 11 bases identical to TRBD1. This CDR3 is 15 amino acids long. J was trimmed by 8 bases and V by 3 bases; bases with no gene match: 7. CDR1 and CDR2 from the germline V gene are SGHRS and YFSETQ.

V gene TRBV19 combines with J gene TRBJ2-7; TRBD1 matches at 9 bases. CDR1 is LNHDA and CDR2 is SQIVND in the germline V gene (reference sequence). The CDR3 contains 14 residues. Unmatched junction bases numbered 6, after V lost 3 bases and J lost 6 bases. The CDR3 bases are TGTGCCAGTAGTATTTGGGACAGGGAATCCGAGCAGTACTTC. It translates to CASSIWDRESEQYF.

This clonotype was observed at least ten times. The chain joins TRBV20-1 to TRBJ2-5; 7 bases align to TRBD1. Germline V gene sequence: CDR1 DFQATT, CDR2 SNEGSKA (reference sequence). V lost 3 bases and J lost 5; bases outside the gene matches: 18. The CDR3 sequence is 17 residues long. CDR3: CSARALNRQGMDETQYF. Here the CDR3 DNA reads TGCAGTGCTAGGGCTCTAAATCGACAGGGAATGGATGAGACCCAGTACTTC.

At least ten counts were recorded for this clonotype. The rearrangement links TRBV12-3 or TRBV12-4 to TRBJ2-3; D not resolved. V was trimmed by 3 bases and J by 5 bases, leaving 6 bases between them. The CDR3 covers 12 residues. The CDR3 protein is CASSFQEDTQYF. DNA for the CDR3: TGTGCCAGCAGTTTCCAGGAAGATACGCAGTATTTT.

This clonotype was seen only a few times. The chain has TRBV6-2 or TRBV6-3 and TRBJ1-5; unclear D gene. CDR1 MNHEY and CDR2 SVGEGT come from the germline V gene. The length of the CDR3 is 14 residues. V was shortened by 6 bases and J by 2 bases, with 11 bases between the two germline ends. Here the CDR3 reads CASRHDSRNQPQHF. CDR3 nucleotide sequence: TGTGCCAGCAGGCACGACTCCCGCAATCAGCCCCAGCATTTT.

The chain has TRBV6-2 or TRBV6-3 and TRBJ2-7; 10 positions agree with TRBD2. The CDR3 is made up of 18 amino acids. From germline, CDR1 is MNHEY and CDR2 SVGEGT. The junction had 12 bases not matched to a gene; V was cut back by 0 bases and J by 4 bases. Written as DNA, the CDR3 is TGTGCCAGCAGTTACTCATTCCGGACAGGTAGCGGGAGGTACGAGCAGTACTTC. It is translated as CASSYSFRTGSGRYEQYF.

This clonotype was detected ten times or more. This chain joins TRBV7-2 and TRBJ2-1; 9 bases agree with TRBD2. Losses at the gene ends were 5 bases for V and 3 bases for J; bases not matched to a gene: 5. Germline lookup yields CDR1 SGHTA and CDR2 FQGNSA. The CDR3 is 15 residues long. Here the CDR3 DNA reads TGTGCCAGCAGCGTCGGACTAGCGAGCTACAATGAGCAGTTCTTC. Translation: CASSVGLASYNEQFF.

Ten or more counts support this clonotype. This chain joins TRBV20-1 and TRBJ2-1, with TRBD2 identical over 13 bases. The CDR3 totals 16 residues. Germline V gives CDR1 DFQATT, CDR2 SNEGSKA (reference sequence). The CDR3 sequence is CRASNPGTSGIHEQFF. CDR3 nucleotides: TGCAGGGCATCCAATCCCGGGACTAGCGGGATTCATGAGCAGTTCTTC.

The chain uses TRBV4-1 and TRBJ2-7, with 13 bases fitting TRBD2. The CDR3 has 18 residues. Germline V CDR1 and CDR2: MGHRA, YSYEKL. V gave up 0 bases and J gave up 5 bases; unmatched junction bases: 10. CDR3 in amino acids: CASSQDGLAGASKHEQYF. In DNA, the CDR3 is TGCGCCAGCAGCCAAGATGGACTAGCGGGAGCGAGCAAACACGAGCAGTACTTC.

This clonotype was detected many times. The chain uses TRBV12-3 or TRBV12-4 and TRBJ2-3; a possible D gene is TRBD1 (5 bases). This CDR3 is built from 15 residues. Trimming stripped 2 bases from V and 2 bases from J, with 11 bases between. The CDR3 here is CASSLYQGHTDTQYF. CDR3 in DNA: TGTGCCAGCAGTTTATATCAGGGCCACACAGATACGCAGTATTTT.

The chain joins TRBV4-1 to TRBJ1-5, with D possibly being TRBD1 (5 bases). The CDR3 spans 16 residues. The V and J ends lost 0 bases and 2 bases respectively, with 11 bases between them. Germline assignment: CDR1 MGHRA and CDR2 YSYEKL. CDR3 amino acids: CASSQDQGGGNQPQHF. As DNA, the CDR3 is TGCGCCAGCAGCCAAGATCAGGGTGGGGGCAATCAGCCCCAGCATTTT.

The chain employs TRBV20-1 and TRBJ2-3; 7 positions match TRBD2. CDR1 and CDR2 from the germline V gene are DFQATT and SNEGSKA (reference sequence). This CDR3 has 13 amino acids. V dropped 5 bases and J dropped 0; count of bases not matched to a gene: 2. CDR3 DNA: TGCAGTGCTGGGGGGGGTAGCACAGATACGCAGTATTTT. Amino acid sequence: CSAGGGSTDTQYF.

Only a few counts were recorded for this clonotype. The gene calls are TRBV4-3 and TRBJ2-2, with 10 bases matching TRBD1. This CDR3 is 16 amino acids long. The ends lost 1 base at V and 6 bases at J; junction bases unmatched: 5. The V gene's germline CDR1 is LGHNA and CDR2 YSLEER. In nucleotides, the CDR3 is TGCGCCAGCAGCCAAGGACAGGGGGCATTAGCCGGGGAGCTGTTTTTT. This encodes CASSQGQGALAGELFF.

On this clonotype: A clone one base away is much larger, so this may be a read error. CDR3 nucleotide sequence: TGTGTCAGCAGCTTAAATACGCAGTATTTT. It is translated as CVSSLNTQYF. The chain combines TRBV12-3 or TRBV12-4 with TRBJ2-3, with unresolved D. The CDR3 sequence is 10 residues long.

This clonotype has at least ten counts. This chain links TRBV20-1 with TRBJ2-1; D call uncertain. The V end was cut by 2 bases, the J end by 6 bases, with 11 bases between. CDR1 and CDR2 (germline): DFQATT, SNEGSKA (reference sequence). This CDR3 comprises 13 residues. CDR3 in amino acids: CSARPDPLNEQFF. DNA for the CDR3: TGCAGTGCTAGACCGGACCCGCTCAATGAGCAGTTCTTC.

The chain carries TRBV27 and TRBJ2-7, with D perhaps matching TRBD1 (6 bases). Trimming stripped 4 bases from V and 7 bases from J, with 17 bases between. The V gene's germline CDR1 is MNHEY and CDR2 SMNVEV (reference sequence). The CDR3 spans 14 residues. CDR3 loop: CASSSGQGKWEQYF. DNA of the CDR3: TGTGCCAGCAGTTCGGGTCAGGGGAAGTGGGAGCAGTACTTC.

This clonotype was seen many times. The genes are TRBV7-2 and TRBJ2-1; no definite D call. There are 12 residues in the CDR3. V was trimmed by 7 bases and J by 1 base, leaving 5 bases between them. Germline values: CDR1 SGHTA, CDR2 FQGNSA. The CDR3: CASMGSYNEQFF. The CDR3 DNA sequence: TGTGCCAGCATGGGGTCCTACAATGAGCAGTTCTTC. The complete variable domain, with remaining parts taken from reference TRBV7-2 and TRBJ2-1, reads GAGVSQSPSNKVTEKGKDVELRCDPISGHTALYWYRQSLGQGLEFLIYFQGNSAPDKSGLPSDRFSAERTGGSVSTLTIQRTQQEDSAVYLCASMGSYNEQFFGPGTRLTVL.

Points on this clonotype: This may stem from a read error, because a much larger clone lies one nucleotide away. The chain combines TRBV10-1 with TRBJ2-3; maybe TRBD1 (6 bases). The germline CDR1 and CDR2 sequences are WNHNN and SYGVQD (reference sequence). The CDR3 is 15 amino acids. V was clipped by 6 bases and J by 6 bases, with 19 bases between them. CDR3 sequence: CASSLGRGVSDTQYF. DNA for the CDR3: TGCGCCAGCAGCTTAGGCAGGGGAGTTTCGGATACGCAGTATTTT.

Ten or more counts support this clonotype. CDR3 amino acids: CASSFRGTTTDTQYF. CDR3 DNA sequence: TGTGCCAGCAGTTTCCGGGGGACTACCACAGATACGCAGTATTTT. The chain is built from TRBV12-3 or TRBV12-4 and TRBJ2-3, with 7 bases fitting TRBD2. There are 15 residues in the CDR3. With 3 bases clipped from V and 2 bases from J, the junction kept 5 bases outside the gene matches.